Each of the 4 T cell receptor beta chains below was sequenced from the same sample in a study of cytomegalovirus exposure and HLA in healthy donors. The study ran its PCR with 60 Vbeta and 13 Jbeta primers. Sequencing used immunoSEQ multiplex PCR; TCRdb keeps in-frame clones, though not all of them. The data contain 100,000 to 130,000 clones, about 72% of them singletons. The sequenced sample was PBMCs. Source of these receptors: a young man in good health and CMV-seronegative.

The CDR3 sequence is CASSLSVVGGINEKLFF. Here the CDR3 DNA reads TGTGCCAGCAGTTTAAGTGTGGTGGGGGGAATCAATGAAAAACTGTTTTTT. The chain employs TRBV27 and TRBJ1-4, with D possibly matching TRBD1 (5 bases). CDR1 is MNHEY, CDR2 SMNVEV, per germline (reference sequence). Trimming left V 2 bases short and J 5 bases short, with 18 bases between. The CDR3 is 17 amino acids.

The J gene is TRBJ2-1, the V gene TRBV5-1, with D possibly being TRBD2 (7 bases). With 2 bases removed from V and 8 bases from J, the gap between germline ends came to 20 bases. Germline V gene lookup returns CDR1 SGHRS and CDR2 YFSETQ. This CDR3 contains 16 residues. The CDR3 DNA is TGCGCCAGCAGCTTTGGGGCTGCGGGGGCACTCGATGAGCAGTTCTTC. This sequence encodes CASSFGAAGALDEQFF.

The V and J genes are TRBV6-1 and TRBJ2-4; tentative D call: TRBD1 (6 bases). Germline loops: CDR1 MNHNS, CDR2 SASEGT. The ends were cut back, 4 bases at V and 0 bases at J, with 10 bases in the middle. The CDR3 loop spans 15 amino acids. CDR3 amino acids: CASSGGTLAKNIQYF. The CDR3 bases are TGTGCCAGCAGTGGGGGGACACTAGCCAAAAACATTCAGTACTTC.

This clone appeared a single time. J is TRBJ2-1 and V is TRBV2; 13 bases are a match to TRBD2. CDR1 and CDR2 from the germline V gene are SNHLY and FYNNEI. The V and J ends lost 6 bases and 9 bases, in that order; junction bases with no gene match: 8. The CDR3 sequence is 15 residues long. This CDR3 is CASRELAGGRGEQFF. The CDR3 nucleotides read TGTGCCAGCAGAGAACTAGCGGGGGGGCGCGGTGAGCAGTTCTTC.